These 16 T cell receptor beta chains were sequenced from one sample in a study of Tregs in tolerant kidney transplant recipients. Assay used: immunoSEQ multiplex PCR; TCRdb lists only in-frame clones, some missing. The sample lists about 88,000 clones; around 90% were seen once. Sequencing input: CD8+ T cells from blood. These TCRs come from a human donor in good health.

The chain combines TRBV10-1 with TRBJ2-5; TRBD2 aligns across 16 bases. The CDR3 is 15 residues long. The germline V gene encodes CDR1 WNHNN and CDR2 SYGVQD (reference sequence). J was trimmed by 7 bases and V by 4 bases; bases with no gene match: 3. DNA of the CDR3: TGCGCCAGCAGTGCCGGGACTAGCGGGAGGGGGACCCAGTACTTC. Its translation is CASSAGTSGRGTQYF.

The chain recombines TRBV4-1 with TRBJ1-6; 7 bases are a match to TRBD1. The CDR3 length is 22 residues. V gave up 4 bases and J gave up 0 bases; unmatched junction bases: 21. Looked up from germline, CDR1 is MGHRA and CDR2 is YSYEKL. In DNA form, the CDR3 reads TGCGCCAGCAGCCGGTTCCCGAGCCCCCCGGGACAGCCGAGCTCCTATAATTCACCCCTCCACTTT. Translation: CASSRFPSPPGQPSSYNSPLHF.

The rearrangement joins TRBV5-1 to TRBJ1-1; perhaps TRBD1 as D (5 bases). Germline loops: CDR1 SGHRS, CDR2 YFSETQ. Trimming cost V 4 bases and J 6 bases, with 16 bases left between them. CDR3 length: 14 residues. CDR3 region: CASSPPGGGPEAFF. CDR3 nucleotides: TGCGCCAGCAGCCCTCCCGGGGGGGGACCTGAAGCTTTCTTT.

The gene calls are TRBV7-8 and TRBJ2-2; D gene ambiguous. This CDR3 is 12 amino acids long. Germline V gene sequence: CDR1 SGHVS, CDR2 FQNEAQ. V was cut by 3 bases and J by 4 bases, with 3 bases left in between. CDR3 sequence reads: CASSFGTGELFF. Written as DNA, the CDR3 is TGTGCCAGCAGCTTTGGCACCGGGGAGCTGTTTTTT.

J is TRBJ2-1 and V is TRBV29-1; 7 nucleotides agree with TRBD2. The CDR3 runs 15 residues. V trimming: 8 bases; J trimming: 2 bases; junction bases outside the gene matches: 12. Germline V lookup: CDR1 SQVTM, CDR2 ANQGSEA. CDR3 region: CSHHGGGSTYNEQFF. The CDR3 DNA sequence: TGCAGCCACCACGGCGGGGGATCGACCTACAATGAGCAGTTCTTC.

The chain couples TRBV5-1 to TRBJ1-2; TRBD1 might be the D (5 bases). The CDR3 covers 14 residues. V gave up 3 bases and J gave up 2 bases, with 11 bases separating them. The germline CDR1 and CDR2 sequences are SGHRS and YFSETQ. The CDR3 bases are TGCGCCAGCAGCTCCAGGGCTATGAACTATGGCTACACCTTC. Protein product: CASSSRAMNYGYTF.

This clone was detected once. V usage is TRBV5-4 and J usage is TRBJ2-2; D remains unclear. The CDR3 loop spans 11 amino acids. Germline V gene lookup returns CDR1 SGHNT and CDR2 YYREEE (reference sequence). The V and J ends lost 7 bases and 6 bases respectively, with 7 bases between them. CDR3 amino acids: CASGFPGELFF. CDR3 DNA: TGTGCCAGCGGATTCCCCGGGGAGCTGTTTTTT.

V gene TRBV7-6 combines with J gene TRBJ2-7; 7 positions agree with TRBD2. Losses at the gene ends were 5 bases for V and 4 bases for J; bases not matched to a gene: 8. The CDR3 has 14 residues. Germline assignment: CDR1 SGHVS and CDR2 FNYEAQ. Written as DNA, the CDR3 is TGTGCCAGCAGCCCCCGGTGGGGGGGGTACGAGCAGTACTTC. The encoded protein is CASSPRWGGYEQYF.

The gene calls are TRBV5-4 and TRBJ2-1, with no clear D. V was clipped by 1 base and J by 3 bases, with 2 bases between them. Germline loops: CDR1 SGHNT, CDR2 YYREEE (reference sequence). The CDR3 covers 12 residues. Written as DNA, the CDR3 is TGTGCCAGCAGCTTGCACTACAATGAGCAGTTCTTC. Translation gives CASSLHYNEQFF.

The chain links TRBV6-6 to TRBJ1-4; perhaps TRBD1 as D (6 bases). V lost 5 bases, J lost 0 bases, and 7 bases lay in between. Germline values: CDR1 MNHNY, CDR2 SVGAGI (reference sequence). CDR3 size: 14 residues. The CDR3 DNA sequence: TGTGCCAGCAGTGAGGGGGCAACTAATGAAAAACTGTTTTTT. Protein sequence: CASSEGATNEKLFF.

This chain connects TRBV7-3 to TRBJ2-5; 12 nucleotides align to TRBD2. The CDR3 is 17 amino acids. Germline values: CDR1 SGHTA, CDR2 FQGTGA. The J segment lost 5 bases and the V segment lost 5 bases, leaving 12 bases of the junction unmatched. The DNA for the CDR3 is TGTGCCAGCAGCCCCCCTTTCTGGCTAGCGGGGGGGGAGACCCAGTACTTC. Encoded protein: CASSPPFWLAGGETQYF. The full variable domain, completed using reference TRBV7-3 and TRBJ2-5, is GAGVSQTPSNKVTEKGKYVELRCDPISGHTALYWYRQSLGQGPEFLIYFQGTGAADDSGLPNDRFFAVRPEGSVSTLKIQRTERGDSAVYLCASSPPFWLAGGETQYFGPGTRLLVL.

The V call is TRBV27, the J call TRBJ2-7; 13 bases are a match to TRBD2. V lost 7 bases, J lost 2 bases, and 5 bases stayed unmatched. This CDR3 contains 15 residues. From germline, CDR1 is MNHEY and CDR2 SMNVEV (reference sequence). The CDR3 sequence: CASMSGLAGAYEQYF. Written as DNA, the CDR3 is TGTGCCAGCATGTCCGGACTAGCGGGGGCCTACGAGCAGTACTTC.

The chain is built from TRBV14 and TRBJ1-2; D ambiguous. The CDR3 consists of 13 residues. CDR1 is SGHDN and CDR2 is FVKESK in the germline V gene. Trimming removed 4 bases from V and 4 bases from J, with 10 bases in between. The CDR3 DNA reads TGTGCCAGCAGCCGGTCAGGCCCCTATGGCTACACCTTC. It codes for CASSRSGPYGYTF. The whole variable domain, remainder taken from reference TRBV14 and TRBJ1-2, is EAGVTQFPSHSVIEKGQTVTLRCDPISGHDNLYWYRRVMGKEIKFLLHFVKESKQDESGMPNNRFLAERTGGTYSTLKVQPAELEDSGVYFCASSRSGPYGYTFGSGTRLTVV.

V usage is TRBV11-3 and J usage is TRBJ2-2; 7 nucleotides match TRBD2. The germline V gene has CDR1 SGHNT and CDR2 YENEEA. J gave up 6 bases and V 5 bases, and 9 bases lay outside the gene matches. This CDR3 spans 15 amino acids. CDR3 nucleotides: TGTGCCAGCAGCCCCGGGGGAGGGGCGGCCGGGGAGCTGTTTTTT. It encodes CASSPGGGAAGELFF.

The chain recombines TRBV5-6 with TRBJ1-2, with D perhaps matching TRBD1 (5 bases). Germline V lookup: CDR1 SGHDT, CDR2 YYEEEE. This CDR3 has 12 amino acids. V was trimmed by 0 bases and J by 7 bases, leaving 7 bases between them. This CDR3 reads CASSLAGGGYTF. Written as DNA, the CDR3 is TGTGCCAGCAGCTTGGCCGGGGGTGGCTACACCTTC.

The rearrangement links TRBV5-4 to TRBJ1-2; the D gene is possibly TRBD1 (6 bases). The ends were cut back, 2 bases at V and 3 bases at J, with 17 bases in the middle. This CDR3 spans 16 amino acids. Germline V gives CDR1 SGHNT, CDR2 YYREEE (reference sequence). Written as DNA, the CDR3 is TGTGCCAGCAGCTTAAGAGGACAGTCAAGGGACTATGGCTACACCTTC. It yields the protein CASSLRGQSRDYGYTF. Looking up the rest from reference TRBV5-4 and TRBJ1-2 gives the full variable domain: ETGVTQSPTHLIKTRGQQVTLRCSSQSGHNTVSWYQQALGQGPQFIFQYYREEENGRGNFPPRFSGLQFPNYSSELNVNALELDDSALYLCASSLRGQSRDYGYTFGSGTRLTVV.